This TCR beta chain appears in the sequencing data of a study of shared clonotypes between healthy human individuals. Regarding the study as a whole: Some naive CD4 clonotypes, around 5%, turned up in common across a few donors. What naive subsets generally showed was a larger estimated richness than memory subsets showed.

Participating donors were healthy, HIV-negative adults free of recent acute infections or vaccinations. Of note for this clone: Its antigen is as yet unknown.

CDR1 and CDR2 (germline): MNHEY, SVGAGI. Trimming removed 4 bases at V and 7 bases at J, with 17 bases between. This CDR3 is built from 14 residues. Replicate PCRs from sorted subsets contained roughly 220 ng DNA, which is tens of thousands of T cell genomes. The repertoire was sequenced with immunoSEQ multiplex PCR; TCRdb's copy has only in-frame clones and lacks some. The sample consists of about 2.4 million clones, approximately 92% of them appearing once. This TCR was recovered from a young man in good health. Sequenced material: naive CD4+ T cells sorted from blood. Subset indicated: CD45RA+ positively selected. The J gene is TRBJ2-7, the V gene TRBV6-5; D possibly corresponds to TRBD2 (6 bases). This CDR3 is CASSLGGGKGEQYF. The CDR3 nucleotides read TGTGCCAGCAGTTTGGGTGGGGGGAAAGGGGAGCAGTACTTC.